This record covers a single T cell receptor beta chain. Unique molecular identifiers were used in preparing the TCRbeta library. MiXCR, run by TCRdb on the PCR reads, gives a single entry per CDR3 protein. The data hold 500,000 or so distinct CDR3 sequences, with approximately 32% observed a single time. The sample is drawn from a study of T-cell reconstitution after alpha-beta-depleted transplantation in children. This receptor was obtained from a human donor who donated a stem cell graft to a child with aplastic anemia. Sequencing used PBMCs from the stem cell graft donor, obtained from the stem cell graft.

CDR3 region: CSASGRGLAGGNHNEQFF. The CDR3 bases are TGCAGTGCTAGTGGACGGGGACTAGCGGGAGGGAATCACAATGAGCAGTTCTTC. The V gene is TRBV20-1, the J gene TRBJ2-1, with 16 bases fitting TRBD2. This CDR3 has 18 amino acids. The germline V gene encodes CDR1 DFQATT and CDR2 SNEGSKA (reference sequence). Germline trimming cut 3 bases from V and 5 bases from J; bases unmatched to any gene: 10.